This record covers a single T cell receptor beta chain. The antigen is not known. The record originates from a study of shared clonotypes between healthy human individuals. Overall study context: Researchers drew samples from a couple of women and a few men aged 18 to 49. Study conclusions and caveats: Non-shared clonotypes had lower generation probabilities than those shared by all four donors.

With 7 bases removed from V and 4 bases from J, the gap between germline ends came to 14 bases. CDR1 SGHAT and CDR2 FQNNGV come from the germline V gene. This CDR3 region has 14 residues. Data came from immunoSEQ multiplex PCR; TCRdb stores just in-frame clones and leaves some out. The sample holds around 2,000,000 clones, about 93% seen once. Only CD45RO-negative cells positively selected for CCR7 counted as naive CD8 cells, so terminally differentiated effector memory CD45RA+ cells were excluded. The donors were adults (healthy and HIV-negative) with no recent acute infections or vaccinations. The V and J genes are TRBV11-2 and TRBJ2-1; unclear D gene. Sequencing used naive CD8+ T cells from PBMCs. The sequence came from a young man in good health. Some clones in this sample may be carry-over from other donors' samples. The CDR3 loop is CASNSPGAYNEQFF. CDR3 nucleotide sequence: TGTGCCAGCAACTCCCCAGGCGCGTACAATGAGCAGTTCTTC.